The 17 T cell receptor beta chains below all came from one sample that was sequenced in a study of OX40 agonist ivuxolimab in advanced cancers. The data were produced by immunoSEQ multiplex PCR, yet TCRdb's version contains in-frame clones alone and is incomplete. Of roughly 34,000 clones detected, approximately 80% appear once; the ten largest clones hold approximately 12%. Specimen: CD4+ or CD8+ T cells sorted from blood, collected in a trial of the OX40 agonist ivuxolimab. Receptor source: an adult with an advanced solid tumor such as melanoma, head and neck, liver or kidney cancer.

The chain recombines TRBV5-1 with TRBJ2-5, with 8 bases that match TRBD1. The end of the DNA is better explained by TRBJ2-7, so the J call may be wrong. CDR1 is SGHRS, CDR2 YFSETQ, per germline. The CDR3 spans 15 residues. The CDR3 nucleotides read TGCGCCAGCAGCCCCGCACAGGGGGTAAAATACGAGCAGTACTTC. This encodes CASSPAQGVKYEQYF.

The chain employs TRBV27 and TRBJ1-2, with D perhaps matching TRBD1 (5 bases). The V gene's germline CDR1 is MNHEY and CDR2 SMNVEV (reference sequence). The CDR3 extends over 13 amino acids. V lost 5 bases and J lost 5, with 12 bases in between. The CDR3 region has the DNA TGTGCCAGCAGTCTAACAGGATTTTATGGCTACACCTTC. This sequence encodes CASSLTGFYGYTF.

V usage is TRBV10-2 and J usage is TRBJ2-7; D is perhaps TRBD2 (7 bases). The CDR3 contains 17 residues. Deletions cut 4 bases from V and 2 bases from J, with 21 bases between. The germline V gene encodes CDR1 WSHSY and CDR2 SAAADI. The CDR3 is CASSGPAGAPTAYEQYF. Here the CDR3 DNA reads TGCGCCAGCAGTGGTCCGGCGGGGGCCCCGACGGCCTACGAGCAGTACTTC.

The genes are TRBV21-1 and TRBJ2-4; the listed D gene, TRBD1, was not tested against the DNA. TRBV21-1 is annotated as a pseudogene. CDR3 length: 14 amino acids. CDR3 sequence reads: CASRRGQSKNIQYF. Here the CDR3 DNA reads TGTGCCAGCAGAAGGGGGCAAAGCAAAAACATTCAGTACTTC.

This CDR3 reads CASSGQAMTLSPLHF. The CDR3 DNA follows: TGTGCCAGCAGCGGACAGGCCATGACCCTATCACCCCTCCACTTT. The rearrangement joins TRBV27 to TRBJ1-6, with 7 bases that match TRBD1. With V trimmed by 6 bases and J by 10 bases, 12 bases remained unmatched. The CDR3 length is 15 residues. The germline V gene encodes CDR1 MNHEY and CDR2 SMNVEV (reference sequence).

The chain carries TRBV7-3 and TRBJ2-1; D is possibly TRBD2 (5 bases). Germline V CDR1 and CDR2: SGHTA, FQGTGA. This CDR3 is built from 14 residues. With 2 bases removed from V and 7 bases from J, the gap between germline ends came to 12 bases. This CDR3 is CASSLAGSWNEQFF. In DNA, the CDR3 is TGTGCCAGCAGCTTAGCGGGCAGTTGGAATGAGCAGTTCTTC.

The chain carries TRBV14 and TRBJ1-2; 7 bases align to TRBD1. The germline V gene encodes CDR1 SGHDN and CDR2 FVKESK. The length of the CDR3 is 16 residues. The J segment lost 3 bases and the V segment lost 5 bases, leaving 12 bases of the junction unmatched. The CDR3 region is CASSVGTAELYYGYTF. Written as DNA, the CDR3 is TGTGCCAGCAGCGTAGGGACAGCGGAACTCTACTATGGCTACACCTTC.

The chain is built from TRBV27 and TRBJ1-5; 8 bases match TRBD1. The trim removed 9 bases at V and 0 bases at J, leaving 4 bases unmatched. This CDR3 spans 14 amino acids. In germline, CDR1 is MNHEY, CDR2 SMNVEV (reference sequence). Written as DNA, the CDR3 is TGTGCCAGTCGGACAGGGTATAGCAATCAGCCCCAGCATTTT. Protein product: CASRTGYSNQPQHF.

This clone is judged large. This rearrangement joins TRBV2 to TRBJ1-1, with D tentatively TRBD1 (5 bases). The V end lost 8 bases, the J end lost 4 bases, and 14 bases lay between the germline ends. Per germline, CDR1 SNHLY and CDR2 FYNNEI. The CDR3 length is 13 residues. The CDR3 spells CASWQGGTTEAFF. The CDR3, as DNA: TGTGCCAGCTGGCAGGGAGGAACCACTGAAGCTTTCTTT.

This rearrangement joins TRBV5-4 to TRBJ1-2; the match to TRBD1 covers 11 bases. Germline V CDR1 and CDR2: SGHNT, YYREEE (reference sequence). The CDR3 length is 13 residues. J was trimmed by 7 bases and V by 3 bases; bases with no gene match: 2. The CDR3 coding sequence is TGTGCCAGCAGCTGGGGGACAGGGGGTGGCTACACCTTC. Protein: CASSWGTGGGYTF.

This chain links TRBV2 with TRBJ1-5; D gene unclear. The CDR3 loop spans 13 amino acids. The ends were cut back, 11 bases at V and 1 base at J, with 12 bases in the middle. The V gene's germline CDR1 is SNHLY and CDR2 FYNNEI. Written as DNA, the CDR3 is TGTGCCTCAACCTTTTACAGCAATCAGCCCCAGCATTTT. The encoded protein is CASTFYSNQPQHF. The whole variable domain, filled in from reference TRBV2 and TRBJ1-5, reads EPEVTQTPSHQVTQMGQEVILRCVPISNHLYFYWYRQILGQKVEFLVSFYNNEISEKSEIFDDQFSVERPDGSNFTLKIRSTKLEDSAMYFCASTFYSNQPQHFGDGTRLSIL.

This rearrangement joins TRBV9 to TRBJ1-2; D unresolved. The CDR3 runs 13 residues. Germline CDR1 SGDLS, CDR2 YYNGEE. Between the trimmed V and J ends, which lost 0 bases and 2 bases, there was a span of 5 bases. The CDR3 nucleotides are TGTGCCAGCAGCGTAGAGGGAAACTATGGCTACACCTTC. Translated, it gives CASSVEGNYGYTF. The variable domain in full, completed from reference TRBV9 and TRBJ1-2, reads DSGVTQTPKHLITATGQRVTLRCSPRSGDLSVYWYQQSLDQGLQFLIQYYNGEERAKGNILERFSAQQFPDLHSELNLSSLELGDSALYFCASSVEGNYGYTFGSGTRLTVV.

J is TRBJ1-1 and V is TRBV27, with no clear D. This CDR3 is built from 13 residues. V lost 3 bases and J lost 1, with 6 bases in between. Germline-derived CDR1 and CDR2 are MNHEY and SMNVEV (reference sequence). In DNA, the CDR3 is TGTGCCAGCAGTTTTCGACAGAACACTGAAGCTTTCTTT. Its protein is CASSFRQNTEAFF.

The chain carries TRBV7-3 and TRBJ1-1; D possibly corresponds to TRBD1 (6 bases). This CDR3 is 15 amino acids long. Germline values: CDR1 SGHTA, CDR2 FQGTGA. V lost 4 bases and J lost 1, with 13 bases in between. CDR3 DNA: TGTGCCAGCAGCTCCCAATGGGGGCCGAACACTGAAGCTTTCTTT. This gives the protein CASSSQWGPNTEAFF.

V and J are TRBV27 and TRBJ1-1, with D uncertain. The V end lost 2 bases, the J end lost 1 base, and 8 bases lay between the germline ends. The CDR3 totals 14 residues. From germline, CDR1 is MNHEY and CDR2 SMNVEV (reference sequence). CDR3 protein: CASSLVAGNTEAFF. CDR3 nucleotide sequence: TGTGCCAGCAGTTTAGTAGCAGGGAACACTGAAGCTTTCTTT.

This chain uses TRBV14 with TRBJ2-7; no clear D gene. The CDR3 is made up of 13 amino acids. Germline V gene data show CDR1 as SGHDN and CDR2 as FVKESK. V was clipped by 0 bases and J by 7 bases, with 10 bases between them. Here the CDR3 reads CASSQDSLGEQYF. CDR3 DNA sequence: TGTGCCAGCAGCCAAGATTCCCTCGGGGAGCAGTACTTC. Variable domain in full (rest from reference TRBV14 and TRBJ2-7): EAGVTQFPSHSVIEKGQTVTLRCDPISGHDNLYWYRRVMGKEIKFLLHFVKESKQDESGMPNNRFLAERTGGTYSTLKVQPAELEDSGVYFCASSQDSLGEQYFGPGTRLTVT.

In nucleotides, the CDR3 is TGTGCCAGCAGGTGGGGGGGATATAGCAATCAGCCCCAGCATTTT. It is translated as CASRWGGYSNQPQHF. The chain employs TRBV28 and TRBJ1-5; D might be TRBD1 (5 bases). The V gene lost 6 bases and the J gene lost 0 bases, with 12 bases spanning the gap. Germline CDR1 MDHEN, CDR2 SYDVKM. CDR3 size: 15 residues.